The present T cell receptor beta chain was sequenced within a study of spatial heterogeneity in lung cancer. General study points: It was found that expanded intratumoral alpha and beta TCR counts tracked tumor mutation counts. Coverage of tumor T cells, by estimate, reached around 7.5% for alpha chains and more than 11% for beta chains.

MiXCR, applied by TCRdb to the 5' RACE reads, yields one record per CDR3 protein. The sample shows roughly 680 distinct CDR3 sequences, more than 9.5% of them seen only once. Relative to its sample, this clonotype is large. Antigen specificity is unknown. This beta chain turned up in a library designed for alpha chains; as an off-target read, its abundance says little. V lost 4 bases and J 5 bases, leaving 9 bases between the germline ends. Germline-derived CDR1 and CDR2 are SGHDT and YYEEEE. The CDR3 is made up of 13 amino acids. Time point described: sample taken at primary tumor resection. Sequencing was performed on lung tumor tissue, taken at surgery. This clonotype was sampled from a female donor with early-stage non-small cell lung cancer. This chain links TRBV5-6 with TRBJ2-2; no definite D call. The CDR3 sequence is CASSPDKTGELFF. In nucleotides, the CDR3 is TGTGCCAGCAGCCCTGATAAGACCGGGGAGCTGTTTTTT. The full variable domain, rest sourced from reference TRBV5-6 and TRBJ2-2, is DAGVTQSPTHLIKTRGQQVTLRCSPKSGHDTVSWYQQALGQGPQFIFQYYEEEERQRGNFPDRFSGHQFPNYSSELNVNALLLGDSALYLCASSPDKTGELFFGEGSRLTVL.